Listed below are T cell receptor beta chains from one sample, sequenced in a study of cytomegalovirus exposure and HLA in healthy donors. Clones were sequenced by immunoSEQ multiplex PCR, and TCRdb holds only the in-frame ones, with some missing. The sample consists of some 130,000 clones, 80% of them appearing once. The specimen was PBMCs. The source is a man aged 25-45 years in good health. The CDR3 runs from the conserved cysteine through the conserved F or W. Fields, in order: D gene, clone size, J gene, V gene, CDR3 DNA, CDR3 protein. A D gene is named only where the DNA matches it firmly. Rows give clone size only sometimes, using once, few, many, or a class for an expanded clone.

D: .; size: .; J: TRBJ1-1; V: TRBV5-6; DNA: TGTGCCAGCAGCTTGCGAGGGACTGAAGCTTTCTTT; CDR3: CASSLRGTEAFF
D: .; size: .; J: TRBJ1-4; V: TRBV4-2; DNA: TGTGCCAGCAGCCAAGATGGGGGCGCGGTTGAAAAACTGTTTTTT; CDR3: CASSQDGGAVEKLFF
D: TRBD1; size: .; J: TRBJ2-7; V: TRBV4-1; DNA: TGCGCCAGCAGCCAATTCCCGAGGGACAGCCGATCCTACGAGCAGTACTTC; CDR3: CASSQFPRDSRSYEQYF
D: TRBD2; size: .; J: TRBJ2-6; V: TRBV30; DNA: TGTGCCTGGAGCGCCCCCCCGCCGGGACTAGCGGCTGGGGCCAACGTCCTGACTTTC; CDR3: CAWSAPPPGLAAGANVLTF
D: TRBD1; size: .; J: TRBJ1-5; V: TRBV6-5; DNA: TGTGCCACCTGGACAGGGGGGACCAATCAGCCCCAGCATTTT; CDR3: CATWTGGTNQPQHF
D: .; size: .; J: TRBJ2-2; V: TRBV28; DNA: TGTGCCAGCAGTTTAAGGGGTCAGGGTATAATCGGGGAGCTGTTTTTT; CDR3: CASSLRGQGIIGELFF
D: .; size: .; J: TRBJ2-5; V: TRBV2; DNA: TGTGCCAGCAGTGCCTCCGGGGAGGCCCAGTACTTC; CDR3: CASSASGEAQYF
D: .; size: .; J: TRBJ2-1; V: TRBV9; DNA: TGTGCCAGAAGAGGGTCCAATGAGCAGTTCTTC; CDR3: CARRGSNEQFF
D: .; size: .; J: TRBJ2-7; V: TRBV6-1; DNA: TGTGCCAGCAGTAAAGTAGTCGCCGAGCAGTACTTC; CDR3: CASSKVVAEQYF
D: TRBD1; size: .; J: TRBJ1-2; V: TRBV7-3; DNA: TGTGCCAGCAGCTTTTCCGACAGGGCCGGCTACACCTTC; CDR3: CASSFSDRAGYTF
D: .; size: few; J: TRBJ1-3; V: TRBV9; DNA: TGTGCCAGCAGCCCTGGCGTTGGGAGATTGTCTGGAAACACCATATATTTT; CDR3: CASSPGVGRLSGNTIYF
D: TRBD1; size: .; J: TRBJ1-2; V: TRBV28; DNA: TGTGCCAGCAGTCGAGGGGGCGCGCGGGGCTACACCTTC; CDR3: CASSRGGARGYTF
D: TRBD1; size: few; J: TRBJ1-2; V: TRBV5-1; DNA: TGCGCCAGCAGCGCGGAACAGGGGTTCTATGGCTACACCTTC; CDR3: CASSAEQGFYGYTF
D: .; size: .; J: TRBJ2-1; V: TRBV20-1; DNA: TGCAGTGCTACCCGGAGGGGTGAGCAGTTCTTC; CDR3: CSATRRGEQFF
D: TRBD1; size: .; J: TRBJ1-1; V: TRBV7-9; DNA: TGTTCCAGCAGCCAATGGACAGGGCGGAGCACTGAAGCTTTCTTT; CDR3: CSSSQWTGRSTEAFF
D: TRBD2; size: once; J: TRBJ2-7; V: TRBV5-1; DNA: TGCGCCAGCAGCTTGGTAGCGGGAGCGACCTACGAGCAGTACTTC; CDR3: CASSLVAGATYEQYF
D: .; size: .; J: TRBJ2-7; V: TRBV19; DNA: TGTGCCAGTACTCCCGGGACACCAGCCTACGAGCAGTACTTC; CDR3: CASTPGTPAYEQYF
D: .; size: .; J: TRBJ1-1; V: TRBV18; DNA: TGTGCCAGTATCCCTCCGGGACTCCTGAACACTGAAGCTTTCTTT; CDR3: CASIPPGLLNTEAFF
D: .; size: once; J: TRBJ2-1; V: TRBV7-8; DNA: TGTGCCAGCAACAGCAGGGGATCTTACAATGAGCAGTTCTTC; CDR3: CASNSRGSYNEQFF
D: TRBD2; size: .; J: TRBJ2-2; V: TRBV7-9; DNA: TGTGCCAGCAGCTTAAGCCAGGGCGGGGGGCCCACCGGGGAGCTGTTTTTT; CDR3: CASSLSQGGGPTGELFF
D: TRBD2; size: .; J: TRBJ2-1; V: TRBV11-2; DNA: TGTGCCAGCAGTTACGAGAGGACTAGCGGGAGTTACAATGAGCAGTTCTTC; CDR3: CASSYERTSGSYNEQFF
D: TRBD1; size: .; J: TRBJ2-6; V: TRBV23-1; DNA: TGCGCCAGCAGTCTCCCGGACAGGGGGCTTCACTCTGGGGCCAACGTCCTGACTTTC; CDR3: CASSLPDRGLHSGANVLTF
D: TRBD2; size: few; J: TRBJ2-1; V: TRBV29-1; DNA: TGCAGCGTTGGCCTAGCGGTGGAGCAGTTCTTC; CDR3: CSVGLAVEQFF
D: .; size: .; J: TRBJ1-1; V: TRBV7-9; DNA: TGTGCCAGCAGCTTAGTAGCGTCTGGGGCTGAAGCTTTCTTT; CDR3: CASSLVASGAEAFF
D: TRBD1; size: once; J: TRBJ1-5; V: TRBV23-1; DNA: TGCGCCAGCAGTCAAGAGGACAGGAAATCGTATCAGCCCCAGCATTTT; CDR3: CASSQEDRKSYQPQHF
D: TRBD1; size: .; J: TRBJ2-7; V: TRBV18; DNA: TGTGCCAGCTCACCAGACAGGGGACACAACTACGAGCAGTACTTC; CDR3: CASSPDRGHNYEQYF
D: .; size: .; J: TRBJ2-1; V: TRBV6-1; DNA: TGTGCCAGCACTAGCGCGCGGATGAATGAGCAGTTCTTC; CDR3: CASTSARMNEQFF
D: .; size: .; J: TRBJ1-4; V: TRBV6-5; DNA: TGTGCCGCCCGGGATGAAAAACTGTTTTTT; CDR3: CAARDEKLFF
D: .; size: .; J: TRBJ1-6; V: TRBV4-3; DNA: TGCGCCAGCAGCCAAGATAAGGGGCAGAATTCACCCCTCCACTTT; CDR3: CASSQDKGQNSPLHF
D: TRBD2; size: .; J: TRBJ2-5; V: TRBV7-3; DNA: TGTGCCAGCAGTTCCGGGACTAGCGGGATGGGGGAGACCCAGTACTTC; CDR3: CASSSGTSGMGETQYF
D: .; size: .; J: TRBJ1-4; V: TRBV9; DNA: TGTGCCAGCAGCAAAGGAGTGGGGAGTCGAGTTAATGAAAAACTGTTTTTT; CDR3: CASSKGVGSRVNEKLFF
D: .; size: .; J: TRBJ2-7; V: TRBV12-5; DNA: TGTGCTAGTGGGGACGGTGGGAGCCACGAGCAGTACTTC; CDR3: CASGDGGSHEQYF
D: TRBD2; size: .; J: TRBJ2-2; V: TRBV18; DNA: TGTGCCAGCTCATGGCGGGAGAGCGGCGGGGAGCTGTTTTTT; CDR3: CASSWRESGGELFF
D: TRBD1; size: .; J: TRBJ2-1; V: TRBV29-1; DNA: TGCAGCGCGACAGGGTATTACAATGAGCAGTTCTTC; CDR3: CSATGYYNEQFF
D: .; size: .; J: TRBJ2-1; V: TRBV11-3; DNA: TGTGCCAGCAGCTCCGTTTGGCGGTATGCCTCCTACAATGAGCAGTTCTTC; CDR3: CASSSVWRYASYNEQFF
D: TRBD1; size: .; J: TRBJ1-4; V: TRBV10-1; DNA: TGCGCCGTCCGGGACAGGGGGCTTCCAACTAATGAAAAACTGTTTTTT; CDR3: CAVRDRGLPTNEKLFF
D: TRBD2; size: .; J: TRBJ2-7; V: TRBV9; DNA: TGTGCCAGCAGCGCGGGGGAGACGGGAGGGGTCGAGCAGTACTTC; CDR3: CASSAGETGGVEQYF
D: TRBD2; size: few; J: TRBJ2-3; V: TRBV10-3; DNA: TGTGCCATCAGCGGCTCCGGGACTAGCCGAGATACGCAGTATTTT; CDR3: CAISGSGTSRDTQYF
D: .; size: .; J: TRBJ2-1; V: TRBV4-1; DNA: TGCGCCAGCAGCCGCTCCGGGGTCGATGAGCAGTTCTTC; CDR3: CASSRSGVDEQFF
D: .; size: .; J: TRBJ2-7; V: TRBV28; DNA: TGTGCCAGCAGTGTCCGACCAGGGGACGAGCAGTACTTC; CDR3: CASSVRPGDEQYF
D: TRBD1; size: .; J: TRBJ1-1; V: TRBV18; DNA: TGTGCCAGCTCACCACCCCAGGGGGGTGGGACTGAAGCTTTCTTT; CDR3: CASSPPQGGGTEAFF
D: TRBD2; size: .; J: TRBJ2-2; V: TRBV28; DNA: TGTGCCAGCAGTTTACTAGCGGGGTTAAACACCGGGGAGCTGTTTTTT; CDR3: CASSLLAGLNTGELFF
D: TRBD2; size: .; J: TRBJ2-7; V: TRBV2; DNA: TGTGCCAGCACCGCCGGGGCGGGGAGGGGCGGCTACGAGCAGTACTTC; CDR3: CASTAGAGRGGYEQYF
D: TRBD2; size: .; J: TRBJ2-7; V: TRBV5-6; DNA: TGTGCCAGCAGCTGGTCCACCTCCCTCAGCGGGAGTAGGAACGAGCAGTACTTC; CDR3: CASSWSTSLSGSRNEQYF
D: .; size: .; J: TRBJ2-3; V: TRBV7-7; DNA: TGTGCCAGCAGCTTAGAGCGGTCACCCCAAAGCACAGATACGCAGTATTTT; CDR3: CASSLERSPQSTDTQYF
D: .; size: .; J: TRBJ1-1; V: TRBV6-5; DNA: TGTGCCAGCAGTTACTCTAGGGGCACTGAAGCTTTCTTT; CDR3: CASSYSRGTEAFF
D: TRBD2; size: .; J: TRBJ2-5; V: TRBV7-8; DNA: TGTGCCAGCAGCTTAGGCAAGACTAGCGGGACCCTTCAAGAGACCCAGTACTTC; CDR3: CASSLGKTSGTLQETQYF
D: .; size: .; J: TRBJ2-7; V: TRBV27; DNA: TGTGCCAGCGGGCCGGGGGTTGGCTACGAGCAGTACTTC; CDR3: CASGPGVGYEQYF
D: .; size: .; J: TRBJ1-2; V: TRBV2; DNA: TGTGCCAGCAGTGTTGGCCTGACCGGGAGGGGCTACACCTTC; CDR3: CASSVGLTGRGYTF